This TCR beta chain was captured by sequencing in a study of blood T cell repertoires in COVID-19. Across the study: Whether acute or convalescent, the COVID-19 samples came from the United States, Italy and Spain. Sources were T cells, B-cell-depleted T cells, or PBMCs; the material itself was cDNA or gDNA.

The CDR3 extends over 12 amino acids. Trimming left V 4 bases short and J 6 bases short, with 11 bases between. The V gene's germline CDR1 is SGHKS and CDR2 YYEKEE (reference sequence). Original handling: Amplified reference gene primers provided the basis for estimating nucleated cell counts. The table came from immunoSEQ multiplex PCR; TCRdb's copy has only in-frame clones and leaves some out. V and J calls plus clone size are reproduced from that table; the DNA served to infer D and trimming. Among approximately 280,000 clones listed, 70% to 85% were seen once. This clone was observed a handful of times. Seattle researchers signed up patients amid active infection and tracked them longitudinally.

The chain recombines TRBV5-5 with TRBJ2-7; D gene unclear. The source is a human donor with COVID-19, enrolled during active disease. The donor label of this sample is uncertain. Source material: peripheral blood. The CDR3 loop is CASSPSRSEQYF. The DNA of the CDR3 is TGTGCCAGCAGCCCCTCTAGGAGCGAGCAGTACTTC.